The 20 T cell receptor beta chains given below trace back to one sample, sequenced in a study of blood T cell repertoires in COVID-19 (dated by TCRdb to 2020 to 2021). Receptor amplification or capture employed the immunoSEQ multiplex PCR assay. TCRdb's version of the immuneACCESS table is confined to in-frame rearrangements and falls short of the full clone set. An unresolved V gene accounts for under half of the shortfall where checked; the remainder is of unknown origin. In this sample the table shows 200,000 to 250,000 clones, nearly 90% of which occur a single time. The top ten clonotypes cover 10% to 15% of the sample. Sequenced material: peripheral blood. The receptors shown here come from a woman younger than 30 who had recovered from COVID-19.

This chain links TRBV18 with TRBJ1-3; D remains unclear. Per the germline V gene, CDR1 is KGHSH and CDR2 is LQKENI. Trimming left V 2 bases short and J 0 bases short, with 11 bases between. The CDR3 runs 16 residues. CDR3 protein: CASSPGRGNSGNTIYF. The CDR3 DNA reads as TGTGCCAGCTCACCAGGGAGAGGGAACTCTGGAAACACCATATATTTT.

The rearrangement links TRBV2 to TRBJ1-4; no reliable D call. In germline, CDR1 is SNHLY, CDR2 FYNNEI. Trimming took 4 bases from V and 4 from J, leaving 7 bases between them. The length of the CDR3 is 13 residues. Here the CDR3 reads CASSGQFNEKLFF. The DNA of the CDR3 is TGTGCCAGCAGTGGCCAGTTTAATGAAAAACTGTTTTTT.

This clone was seen a single time. The chain recombines TRBV4-2 with TRBJ2-3, with 7 bases matching TRBD2. Looked up from germline, CDR1 is LGHNA and CDR2 is YNFKEQ. CDR3 size: 15 residues. With V trimmed by 8 bases and J by 4 bases, 12 bases remained unmatched. Written as DNA, the CDR3 is TGTGCCAGCGGGGGGGGGACTACCCCGCCAGATACGCAGTATTTT. Protein product: CASGGGTTPPDTQYF.

The gene calls are TRBV19 and TRBJ2-3; no reliable D call. Trimming stripped 2 bases from V and 4 bases from J, with 7 bases between. The CDR3 has 13 amino acids. Germline V lookup: CDR1 LNHDA, CDR2 SQIVND (reference sequence). For the CDR3, the DNA is TGTGCCAGTAGTATAAACACACCAGATACGCAGTATTTT. This sequence encodes CASSINTPDTQYF.

The chain has TRBV10-1 and TRBJ2-5, with D possibly TRBD2 on 5 matching bases. The V gene lost 3 bases and the J gene lost 5 bases, with 19 bases spanning the gap. The CDR3 contains 16 residues. Germline loops: CDR1 WNHNN, CDR2 SYGVQD (reference sequence). CDR3 nucleotide sequence: TGCGCCAGCAGTGACTCGGGCGGGTCCCCAATTGAGACCCAGTACTTC. It translates to CASSDSGGSPIETQYF.

This clone was seen just once. The V gene is TRBV19, the J gene TRBJ2-1; no firm D call. This CDR3 is 13 amino acids long. The germline V and J ends were trimmed by 4 bases and 4 bases, with 8 bases remaining between them. Germline V CDR1 and CDR2: LNHDA, SQIVND (reference sequence). Written as DNA, the CDR3 is TGTGCCAGTAGTAACCAAGCGTACAATGAGCAGTTCTTC. Translating gives CASSNQAYNEQFF.

This chain links TRBV13 with TRBJ1-2; 10 positions agree with TRBD1. Germline V gene data show CDR1 as PRHDT and CDR2 as FYEKMQ (reference sequence). Unmatched junction bases numbered 6, after V lost 4 bases and J lost 4 bases. The CDR3 consists of 15 residues. CDR3 residues: CASSSPGQGPYGYTF. The DNA of the CDR3 is TGTGCCAGCAGCTCTCCGGGACAGGGGCCCTATGGCTACACCTTC.

This chain links TRBV27 with TRBJ2-7, with a tentative D call TRBD1 (6 bases). V was cut by 2 bases and J by 3 bases, with 14 bases left in between. Germline V gene sequence: CDR1 MNHEY, CDR2 SMNVEV (reference sequence). The CDR3 contains 15 residues. CDR3 sequence (DNA): TGTGCCAGCAGTTTAACAGGGAATTGGAACTACGAGCAGTACTTC. It translates to CASSLTGNWNYEQYF.

The chain is built from TRBV4-2 and TRBJ1-1; 10 positions agree with TRBD1. J was trimmed by 5 bases and V by 0 bases; bases with no gene match: 12. Germline assignment: CDR1 LGHNA and CDR2 YNFKEQ. The CDR3 extends over 18 amino acids. CDR3 nucleotides: TGTGCCAGCAGCCAAGATGTTCTCCGGACGGGACAGGGGACTGAAGCTTTCTTT. Translating it yields CASSQDVLRTGQGTEAFF.

This chain uses TRBV7-9 with TRBJ1-2; no clear D. V lost 5 bases and J lost 4, with 14 bases in between. This CDR3 contains 14 residues. CDR1 is SEHNR and CDR2 is FQNEAQ in the germline V gene (reference sequence). The CDR3 region is CASSPSNSGYGYTF. Written as DNA, the CDR3 is TGTGCCAGCAGCCCCTCCAATAGTGGCTATGGCTACACCTTC.

The chain couples TRBV9 to TRBJ2-7, with a weak D call TRBD1 (6 bases). This CDR3 spans 15 amino acids. Between the trimmed V and J ends, which lost 0 bases and 4 bases, there was a span of 14 bases. Germline CDR1 SGDLS, CDR2 YYNGEE. CDR3: CASSVDQGIGYEQYF. In DNA, the CDR3 is TGTGCCAGCAGCGTAGATCAGGGGATTGGGTACGAGCAGTACTTC.

The chain has TRBV5-1 and TRBJ1-1; 8 nucleotides match TRBD1. The V gene end was trimmed by 0 bases and the J gene end by 0 bases; junction bases not matched to a gene: 1. CDR1 and CDR2 from the germline V gene are SGHRS and YFSETQ. The CDR3 spans 15 residues. The CDR3 sequence is CASSLDRGMNTEAFF. CDR3 sequence (DNA): TGCGCCAGCAGCTTGGACAGGGGGATGAACACTGAAGCTTTCTTT.

This clone has a single count. J is TRBJ1-1 and V is TRBV28, with D unresolved. V lost 4 bases and J 0 bases, leaving 12 bases between the germline ends. The length of the CDR3 is 15 residues. CDR1 is MDHEN and CDR2 is SYDVKM in the germline V gene. As DNA, the CDR3 is TGTGCCAGCAGTTCTAGTATCCGCATGAACACTGAAGCTTTCTTT. It is translated as CASSSSIRMNTEAFF.

The chain recombines TRBV10-1 with TRBJ2-3; 8 bases align to TRBD2. The V gene end was trimmed by 6 bases and the J gene end by 5 bases; junction bases not matched to a gene: 10. This CDR3 region has 15 residues. Germline CDR1 WNHNN, CDR2 SYGVQD (reference sequence). The CDR3 sequence: CASRAKRERGDTQYF. The CDR3 nucleotides read TGCGCCAGCAGGGCTAAGCGGGAGAGGGGAGATACGCAGTATTTT.

This clone was counted a few times. The CDR3 is CASSLLLGTSGAQSSYEQYF. DNA of the CDR3: TGCGCCAGCAGCTTACTACTAGGGACTAGCGGGGCCCAGAGCTCCTACGAGCAGTACTTC. The chain carries TRBV5-1 and TRBJ2-7; TRBD2 aligns across 13 bases. The CDR3 extends over 20 amino acids. V lost 2 bases and J lost 0; bases outside the gene matches: 14. Per the germline V gene, CDR1 is SGHRS and CDR2 is YFSETQ.

The chain recombines TRBV18 with TRBJ1-1; D may be TRBD1 (5 bases). Looked up from germline, CDR1 is KGHSH and CDR2 is LQKENI. The germline V and J ends were trimmed by 1 base and 3 bases, with 15 bases remaining between them. This CDR3 has 16 residues. The CDR3 region has the DNA TGTGCCAGCTCACCACGCCGGGGGTCACCCGACACTGAAGCTTTCTTT. It translates to CASSPRRGSPDTEAFF.

V gene TRBV9 combines with J gene TRBJ2-7; tentatively, D is TRBD1 (5 bases). The length of the CDR3 is 14 residues. Trimming stripped 0 bases from V and 3 bases from J, with 10 bases between. Germline CDR1 and CDR2: SGDLS and YYNGEE. Here the CDR3 reads CASSVEGRVYEQYF. CDR3 in DNA: TGTGCCAGCAGCGTAGAGGGCAGGGTCTACGAGCAGTACTTC.

V is TRBV2 and J is TRBJ1-1; no definite D call. Germline V gene data show CDR1 as SNHLY and CDR2 as FYNNEI. The CDR3 contains 12 residues. V was cut by 8 bases and J by 3 bases, with 10 bases left in between. CDR3 bases: TGTGCCAGCTCCAACAGCTACACTGAAGCTTTCTTT. The encoded protein is CASSNSYTEAFF.

This clone was seen once. V and J are TRBV30 and TRBJ1-6; no firm D call. The CDR3 runs to 13 residues. V was pared by 3 bases and J by 4 bases, with 7 bases between. CDR1 and CDR2 (germline): GTSNPN, SVGIG (reference sequence). Here the CDR3 reads CAWSYRYNSPLHF. CDR3 sequence (DNA): TGTGCCTGGAGCTACCGGTATAATTCACCCCTCCACTTT.

The chain combines TRBV5-4 with TRBJ2-7, with TRBD1 matching 7 bases. The V segment lost 5 bases and the J segment 2 bases; nucleotides outside the gene matches: 10. CDR3 size: 15 residues. The germline gives CDR1 SGHNT, CDR2 YYREEE (reference sequence). In DNA, the CDR3 is TGTGCCAGCAGTAGAGACCGGGACAGAACCTACGAGCAGTACTTC. It is translated as CASSRDRDRTYEQYF.